A single sample is the source of the 22 T cell receptor beta chains below, sequenced in a study of CD8 T cells in Susac syndrome. Roughly 0.5 to 1 ug RNA was reverse transcribed with random hexamers. TCRdb re-called the immunoSEQ multiplex PCR reads through MiXCR, storing one row per CDR3 protein. The repertoire holds about 150,000 distinct CDR3 sequences, with roughly 94% as singletons. The sample consisted of CD4+ T cells from PBMCs. All receptors derive from a human donor in good health.

The chain combines TRBV29-1 with TRBJ2-1; weak D call: TRBD2 (5 bases). V lost 6 bases and J lost 7, with 19 bases in between. The CDR3 is made up of 14 amino acids. Germline lookup yields CDR1 SQVTM and CDR2 ANQGSEA. CDR3 region: CSVKRGIGVNEQFF. Written as DNA, the CDR3 is TGCAGCGTAAAGAGAGGGATAGGTGTAAATGAGCAGTTCTTC.

This chain uses TRBV7-2 with TRBJ1-1; no clear D. With 2 bases removed from V and 10 bases from J, the gap between germline ends came to 8 bases. The CDR3 is made up of 11 amino acids. CDR1 and CDR2 from the germline V gene are SGHTA and FQGNSA. The CDR3 nucleotides are TGTGCCAGCAGCTTAACGAGCGGAGCTTTCTTT. Residues: CASSLTSGAFF.

This clonotype appeared once. The chain carries TRBV18 and TRBJ2-2, with 7 positions matching TRBD1. The CDR3 has 16 amino acids. Germline CDR1 and CDR2: KGHSH and LQKENI. With V trimmed by 2 bases and J by 3 bases, 6 bases remained unmatched. The CDR3 nucleotides are TGTGCCAGCTCACCAATTACAGGGGATGACACCGGGGAGCTGTTTTTT. Translating gives CASSPITGDDTGELFF.

This chain uses TRBV18 with TRBJ2-5, with D hard to call. CDR3 length equals 13 residues. Deletions cut 2 bases from V and 3 bases from J, with 7 bases between. Germline-derived CDR1 and CDR2 are KGHSH and LQKENI. The CDR3 bases are TGTGCCAGCTCACCATACTTAGAAGAGACCCAGTACTTC. This translates into CASSPYLEETQYF.

The chain employs TRBV7-9 and TRBJ1-1; D not certain. V was shortened by 1 base and J by 3 bases, with 6 bases between the two germline ends. The CDR3 length is 13 residues. Germline values: CDR1 SEHNR, CDR2 FQNEAQ (reference sequence). The CDR3 reads CASSLVGYTEAFF. Here the CDR3 DNA reads TGTGCCAGCAGCTTAGTAGGGTACACTGAAGCTTTCTTT.

The chain combines TRBV18 with TRBJ1-3, with no clear D. V was trimmed by 6 bases and J by 0 bases, leaving 6 bases between them. The germline V gene has CDR1 KGHSH and CDR2 LQKENI. The CDR3 has 13 residues. CDR3 residues: CASSEGSGNTIYF. The CDR3, as DNA: TGTGCCAGCTCCGAGGGCTCTGGAAACACCATATATTTT.

The V and J genes are TRBV6-5 and TRBJ2-2, with D maybe TRBD2 (6 bases). The germline gives CDR1 MNHEY, CDR2 SVGAGI. Trimming stripped 5 bases from V and 4 bases from J, with 11 bases between. The CDR3 is 14 residues long. CDR3 nucleotide sequence: TGTGCCAGCAGTCGGGGACTTCCCACCGGGGAGCTGTTTTTT. Protein sequence: CASSRGLPTGELFF.

This clonotype was found once. V usage is TRBV20-1 and J usage is TRBJ1-3, with 8 bases fitting TRBD1. This CDR3 is built from 14 residues. CDR1 DFQATT and CDR2 SNEGSKA come from the germline V gene (reference sequence). The V gene end was trimmed by 3 bases and the J gene end by 4 bases; junction bases not matched to a gene: 5. CDR3 nucleotides: TGCAGTGCTAGGGGACAGGTGGCAGGAAACACCATATATTTT. This sequence encodes CSARGQVAGNTIYF.

This rearrangement joins TRBV7-2 to TRBJ2-1, with D possibly being TRBD2 (5 bases). Trimming pared 1 base from V and 6 bases from J, leaving 10 bases between. Germline CDR1 reads SGHTA; CDR2 reads FQGNSA. The CDR3 spans 14 residues. The chain's CDR3 is CASSLVGGPNEQFF. CDR3 sequence (DNA): TGTGCCAGCAGCTTAGTTGGAGGCCCCAATGAGCAGTTCTTC. Drawing the rest from reference TRBV7-2 and TRBJ2-1, the complete variable domain is GAGVSQSPSNKVTEKGKDVELRCDPISGHTALYWYRQSLGQGLEFLIYFQGNSAPDKSGLPSDRFSAERTGGSVSTLTIQRTQQEDSAVYLCASSLVGGPNEQFFGPGTRLTVL.

The chain recombines TRBV6-5 with TRBJ1-1, with TRBD1 matching over 8 bases. Germline values: CDR1 MNHEY, CDR2 SVGAGI. CDR3 length: 16 residues. Losses at the gene ends were 4 bases for V and 3 bases for J; bases not matched to a gene: 10. Written as DNA, the CDR3 is TGTGCCAGCAGTTCATCTCCCGGACAGGGCGACACTGAAGCTTTCTTT. Translating it yields CASSSSPGQGDTEAFF.

The V gene is TRBV20-1, the J gene TRBJ1-5; 8 bases align to TRBD1. CDR3 length: 14 residues. Germline CDR1 and CDR2: DFQATT and SNEGSKA (reference sequence). Trimming removed 3 bases from V and 3 bases from J; junction bases left unmatched: 4. CDR3 amino acids: CSASLGQVNQPQHF. The DNA for the CDR3 is TGCAGTGCTAGCTTGGGACAGGTCAATCAGCCCCAGCATTTT.

The chain has TRBV2 and TRBJ2-2; D perhaps matches TRBD2 (6 bases). Germline CDR1 is SNHLY and CDR2 is FYNNEI. CDR3 length equals 17 residues. V lost 4 bases and J 0 bases, leaving 15 bases between the germline ends. CDR3 region: CASSGVGGWANTGELFF. The CDR3, as DNA: TGTGCCAGCAGTGGGGTCGGGGGATGGGCGAACACCGGGGAGCTGTTTTTT.

CDR3 sequence reads: CASSYIGAAEAFF. The DNA of the CDR3 is TGTGCCAGCAGTTACATCGGGGCCGCTGAAGCTTTCTTT. The rearrangement uses TRBV6-5 and TRBJ1-1; a possible D gene is TRBD1 (5 bases). The V end lost 2 bases, the J end lost 6 bases, and 10 bases lay between the germline ends. This CDR3 has 13 residues. Germline CDR1 reads MNHEY; CDR2 reads SVGAGI.

This clonotype was counted a single time. The chain is built from TRBV29-1 and TRBJ2-2; TRBD2 matches at 9 bases. Germline CDR1 reads SQVTM; CDR2 reads ANQGSEA. The V and J ends lost 7 bases and 7 bases, in that order; junction bases with no gene match: 10. This CDR3 has 14 amino acids. The CDR3 bases are TGCAGCGGTGGACTTAGCGGGAGCATCGGGGAGCTGTTTTTT. Its protein product is CSGGLSGSIGELFF.

The V and J genes are TRBV14 and TRBJ2-3; 10 bases agree with TRBD2. From germline, CDR1 is SGHDN and CDR2 FVKESK. J was trimmed by 3 bases and V by 1 base; bases with no gene match: 7. The CDR3 runs to 17 residues. CDR3 loop: CASSQGYSGGTTDTQYF. The CDR3 DNA reads as TGTGCCAGCAGCCAAGGTTATAGCGGGGGGACAACAGATACGCAGTATTTT.

V usage is TRBV18 and J usage is TRBJ1-2, with TRBD1 matching 7 bases. V lost 4 bases to trimming and J lost 8 bases; unmatched junction nucleotides: 13. Per germline, CDR1 KGHSH and CDR2 LQKENI. The CDR3 contains 15 residues. The CDR3 bases are TGTGCCAGCTCACTGGCAGGGACAGAAAACGCGGGCTACACCTTC. Residues: CASSLAGTENAGYTF.

The chain couples TRBV4-3 to TRBJ2-5; D unresolved. Germline CDR1 LGHNA, CDR2 YSLEER. The CDR3 spans 13 residues. Trimming took off 0 bases at V and 5 bases at J, with 7 bases between the two ends. The CDR3 sequence is CASSQELRETQYF. The CDR3 bases are TGCGCCAGCAGCCAAGAATTACGGGAGACCCAGTACTTC.

The CDR3, as DNA: TGCGCCAGCAGCCAACTCGGCCCCCCCGGCGGAGTTCAGTACTTC. It codes for CASSQLGPPGGVQYF. The V gene is TRBV4-1, the J gene TRBJ2-4; D is undetermined. The V and J ends lost 2 bases and 11 bases respectively, with 19 bases between them. Germline V gives CDR1 MGHRA, CDR2 YSYEKL. This CDR3 is 15 amino acids long.

This chain links TRBV7-9 with TRBJ1-6, with D maybe TRBD1 (6 bases). The ends were cut back, 2 bases at V and 8 bases at J, with 13 bases in the middle. The CDR3 runs to 15 residues. Germline V gene data show CDR1 as SEHNR and CDR2 as FQNEAQ (reference sequence). As DNA, the CDR3 is TGTGCCAGCAGCTTAATCCTGGGGGCAGATTCACCCCTCCACTTT. Translation gives CASSLILGADSPLHF.

The CDR3 DNA follows: TGTGCCAGCAGTTACCTCTTTGGCGGGGCCGGGGAGCTGTTTTTT. Translating it yields CASSYLFGGAGELFF. The rearrangement links TRBV6-6 to TRBJ2-2; TRBD2 might be the D (6 bases). Deletions cut 2 bases from V and 6 bases from J, with 13 bases between. The CDR3 is 15 residues long. Germline V gene lookup returns CDR1 MNHNY and CDR2 SVGAGI (reference sequence).

The rearrangement uses TRBV12-3 or TRBV12-4 and TRBJ2-7, with D perhaps TRBD2 (6 bases). V lost 3 bases to trimming and J lost 7 bases, with 10 bases between them. The CDR3 is 12 residues long. This CDR3 reads CASSFPRGEQYF. The DNA for the CDR3 is TGTGCCAGCAGTTTTCCGCGGGGAGAGCAGTACTTC.

This rearrangement joins TRBV7-9 to TRBJ2-7; D uncertain. The CDR3 is made up of 17 amino acids. Germline V gene lookup returns CDR1 SEHNR and CDR2 FQNEAQ (reference sequence). V shed 5 bases and J shed 6 bases, with 26 bases lying between them. CDR3 residues: CASSPWYMPPTVSEQYF. In DNA form, the CDR3 reads TGTGCCAGCAGCCCGTGGTATATGCCTCCAACCGTTTCCGAGCAGTACTTC.